Shown below are 3 T cell receptor beta chains from a single sample sequenced in a study of monozygotic twins with inflammatory bowel disease. One entry per CDR3 protein, without DNA, is what TCRdb gives after re-calling the 5' RACE reads. The repertoire table contains tens of thousands of distinct CDR3 sequences. Sequencing input: blood. Every receptor here comes from a human donor with ulcerative colitis or Crohn's disease, or a healthy co-twin of an affected twin (not recorded which).

This chain joins TRBV9 and TRBJ2-1. The germline gives CDR1 SGDLS, CDR2 YYNGEE. This CDR3 region has 15 residues. The CDR3 sequence is CASSVDGGSYNEQFF.

The V gene is TRBV20-1, the J gene TRBJ1-5; the D gene TCRdb calls, TRBD1, cannot be checked with no DNA. The CDR3 totals 16 residues. CDR1 and CDR2 from the germline V gene are DFQATT and SNEGSKA (reference sequence). The CDR3 protein is CSAIFPRTGSNQPQHF.

The chain links TRBV6-5 to TRBJ2-6; the D gene TCRdb calls, TRBD2, cannot be checked with no DNA. Per germline, CDR1 MNHEY and CDR2 SVGAGI. The CDR3 consists of 16 residues. The CDR3 here is CASSYRARTGANVLTF.